The 32 T cell receptor beta chains below were found in one sample sequenced in a study of cytomegalovirus exposure and HLA in healthy donors. 13 Jbeta primers and 60 Vbeta primers were used for the PCR. The data were produced by immunoSEQ multiplex PCR, yet TCRdb's version contains in-frame clones alone and is incomplete. The data hold under 130,000 clones, with 70% observed a single time. Sequenced sample: PBMCs. The receptors were sampled from a man aged 35 to 55 in good health and CMV-seropositive.

This clone was seen more than once but under ten times. J is TRBJ1-5 and V is TRBV5-6, with no clear D. Germline CDR1 and CDR2: SGHDT and YYEEEE. The ends were cut back, 4 bases at V and 3 bases at J, with 11 bases in the middle. This CDR3 has 14 residues. For the CDR3, the DNA is TGTGCCAGCAGCACGGCACAGTCCAATCAGCCCCAGCATTTT. The encoded protein is CASSTAQSNQPQHF.

The chain combines TRBV2 with TRBJ2-2; 12 bases are a match to TRBD2. Germline V lookup: CDR1 SNHLY, CDR2 FYNNEI. The junction had 15 bases not matched to a gene; V was cut back by 5 bases and J by 8 bases. The CDR3 sequence is 18 residues long. The CDR3 nucleotides read TGTGCCAGCAGTTTACCAGCTGGGACTAGCGGGCCGAGGGGGGAGCTGTTTTTT. This encodes CASSLPAGTSGPRGELFF. Full variable domain (remainder filled in from reference TRBV2 and TRBJ2-2): EPEVTQTPSHQVTQMGQEVILRCVPISNHLYFYWYRQILGQKVEFLVSFYNNEISEKSEIFDDQFSVERPDGSNFTLKIRSTKLEDSAMYFCASSLPAGTSGPRGELFFGEGSRLTVL.

This clone was counted a single time. The rearrangement uses TRBV19 and TRBJ2-7, with 7 bases identical to TRBD1. The CDR3 is 13 residues long. The V segment lost 10 bases and the J segment 1 base; nucleotides outside the gene matches: 7. Germline CDR1 is LNHDA and CDR2 is SQIVND (reference sequence). The DNA for the CDR3 is TGTGCCACCTCTCGGGACAGATCCTACGAGCAGTACTTC. Amino acid sequence: CATSRDRSYEQYF.

The chain employs TRBV7-9 and TRBJ1-5; D unresolved. V lost 1 base, J lost 7 bases, and 8 bases lay in between. CDR3 length equals 13 residues. Germline V gene lookup returns CDR1 SEHNR and CDR2 FQNEAQ (reference sequence). CDR3 residues: CASSLGVRQPQHF. CDR3 nucleotide sequence: TGTGCCAGCAGCTTAGGGGTGAGGCAGCCCCAGCATTTT.

This clone was seen only a few times. V is TRBV27 and J is TRBJ1-5; TRBD1 might be the D (6 bases). This CDR3 contains 15 residues. CDR1 is MNHEY and CDR2 is SMNVEV in the germline V gene (reference sequence). Trimming removed 5 bases from V and 1 base from J, with 12 bases in between. The chain's CDR3 is CASSPAGASNQPQHF. CDR3 DNA: TGTGCCAGCAGTCCGGCGGGGGCAAGCAATCAGCCCCAGCATTTT.

The chain has TRBV19 and TRBJ2-2; D possibly corresponds to TRBD2 (5 bases). The length of the CDR3 is 16 residues. Germline V lookup: CDR1 LNHDA, CDR2 SQIVND (reference sequence). The V end was cut by 6 bases, the J end by 0 bases, with 14 bases between. CDR3 sequence (DNA): TGTGCCAGTAGCCCCCTGAGCGGCCCGAACACCGGGGAGCTGTTTTTT. This sequence encodes CASSPLSGPNTGELFF.

The rearrangement joins TRBV19 to TRBJ2-3; D perhaps matches TRBD2 (6 bases). The CDR3 has 15 amino acids. In germline, CDR1 is LNHDA, CDR2 SQIVND (reference sequence). The V end lost 3 bases, the J end lost 2 bases, and 12 bases lay between the germline ends. This chain's CDR3 is CASSMLGLHTDTQYF. The CDR3 DNA sequence: TGTGCCAGTAGTATGCTGGGACTTCACACAGATACGCAGTATTTT. The complete variable domain, with remaining parts taken from reference TRBV19 and TRBJ2-3, reads DGGITQSPKYLFRKEGQNVTLSCEQNLNHDAMYWYRQDPGQGLRLIYYSQIVNDFQKGDIAEGYSVSREKKESFPLTVTSAQKNPTAFYLCASSMLGLHTDTQYFGPGTRLTVL.

The V call is TRBV2, the J call TRBJ1-1, with 7 bases aligning to TRBD1. V shed 4 bases, J shed 4 bases, and the junction held 9 bases outside the gene matches. This CDR3 spans 15 amino acids. Germline CDR1 SNHLY, CDR2 FYNNEI. The CDR3 region is CASSANRGDGTEAFF. As DNA, the CDR3 is TGTGCCAGCAGTGCAAACAGGGGTGATGGCACTGAAGCTTTCTTT.

This chain links TRBV30 with TRBJ2-1; D possibly corresponds to TRBD2 (5 bases). The CDR3 consists of 13 residues. CDR1 is GTSNPN, CDR2 SVGIG, per germline (reference sequence). Trimming shortened V by 5 bases and J by 4 bases, and 12 bases separated the two germline ends. The CDR3 reads CAWAPRGYNEQFF. The CDR3 DNA follows: TGTGCCTGGGCCCCCAGAGGGTACAATGAGCAGTTCTTC.

The chain is built from TRBV27 and TRBJ1-1; 8 positions match TRBD1. Germline V gene sequence: CDR1 MNHEY, CDR2 SMNVEV (reference sequence). This CDR3 comprises 17 residues. V gave up 5 bases and J gave up 3 bases; unmatched junction bases: 14. In DNA, the CDR3 is TGTGCCAGCAGTCTTATCCCCTCATCGACAGGGGACACTGAAGCTTTCTTT. Protein sequence: CASSLIPSSTGDTEAFF.

The genes are TRBV29-1 and TRBJ2-1, with 9 bases that match TRBD2. The V and J ends lost 2 bases and 7 bases, in that order; junction bases with no gene match: 15. CDR3 length: 17 residues. Germline V gives CDR1 SQVTM, CDR2 ANQGSEA. The CDR3 here is CSVELGGEAGGNNEQFF. CDR3 bases: TGCAGCGTTGAACTCGGCGGTGAAGCGGGAGGTAATAATGAGCAGTTCTTC.

This clone showed up just once. V usage is TRBV19 and J usage is TRBJ2-7; the D gene is possibly TRBD2 (5 bases). The CDR3 is made up of 14 amino acids. V gave up 4 bases and J gave up 0 bases, with 10 bases separating them. The germline CDR1 and CDR2 sequences are LNHDA and SQIVND (reference sequence). DNA for the CDR3: TGTGCCAGTAGTACCTCGGGGTCCTCCTACGAGCAGTACTTC. As protein: CASSTSGSSYEQYF.

The chain carries TRBV5-1 and TRBJ2-3; D remains ambiguous. Germline CDR1 is SGHRS and CDR2 is YFSETQ. Trimming removed 3 bases from V and 0 bases from J, with 8 bases in between. This CDR3 region has 14 residues. Here the CDR3 reads CASSSLGSTDTQYF. CDR3 DNA: TGCGCCAGCAGCTCCCTCGGGAGCACAGATACGCAGTATTTT.

J is TRBJ2-3 and V is TRBV15; 8 bases map to TRBD1. Looked up from germline, CDR1 is LNHNV and CDR2 is YYDKDF (reference sequence). The CDR3 loop spans 16 amino acids. V shed 5 bases, J shed 2 bases, and the junction held 9 bases outside the gene matches. The CDR3, as DNA: TGTGCCACCAGCGCAGGCAGGGGGCTGAACACAGATACGCAGTATTTT. Translated: CATSAGRGLNTDTQYF.

The rearrangement links TRBV9 to TRBJ2-1; tentative D call: TRBD1 (5 bases). CDR3 length equals 15 residues. Trimming took off 4 bases at V and 0 bases at J, with 11 bases between the two ends. Germline V gene lookup returns CDR1 SGDLS and CDR2 YYNGEE. The CDR3 sequence: CASSRQPLSYNEQFF. The CDR3 region has the DNA TGTGCCAGCAGCCGACAGCCCCTCTCCTACAATGAGCAGTTCTTC.

This clone occurred once. The rearrangement links TRBV4-2 to TRBJ2-3; 7 bases are a match to TRBD2. Per the germline V gene, CDR1 is LGHNA and CDR2 is YNFKEQ. The ends lost 3 bases at V and 2 bases at J; junction bases unmatched: 5. The CDR3 covers 15 residues. This CDR3 is CASSQGAGLTDTQYF. The CDR3 region has the DNA TGTGCCAGCAGCCAGGGAGCGGGACTCACAGATACGCAGTATTTT.

This chain uses TRBV6-6 with TRBJ2-1; tentative D call: TRBD2 (6 bases). Germline CDR1 is MNHNY and CDR2 is SVGAGI (reference sequence). CDR3 length: 16 amino acids. The V and J ends lost 6 bases and 0 bases respectively, with 15 bases between them. The chain's CDR3 is CASRPLAVSSYNEQFF. CDR3 in DNA: TGTGCCAGCAGACCACTAGCAGTTAGCTCCTACAATGAGCAGTTCTTC.

This clone was found once. This chain links TRBV7-9 with TRBJ1-2; D unresolved. The CDR3 consists of 9 residues. Per germline, CDR1 SEHNR and CDR2 FQNEAQ (reference sequence). V lost 4 bases, J lost 13 bases, and 7 bases lay in between. The CDR3 nucleotides read TGTGCCAGCAGCTCCCCGAGCACCTTC. It yields the protein CASSSPSTF. The full variable domain, rest sourced from reference TRBV7-9 and TRBJ1-2, is DTGVSQNPRHKITKRGQNVTFRCDPISEHNRLYWYRQTLGQGPEFLTYFQNEAQLEKSRLLSDRFSAERPKGSFSTLEIQRTEQGDSAMYLCASSSPSTFGSGTRLTVV.

This chain uses TRBV30 with TRBJ2-1, with 7 bases that match TRBD2. CDR3 length equals 15 residues. Unmatched junction bases numbered 5, after V lost 3 bases and J lost 0 bases. Germline V gene data show CDR1 as GTSNPN and CDR2 as SVGIG (reference sequence). The CDR3 spells CAWRPGGSSYNEQFF. The CDR3 DNA reads TGTGCCTGGAGACCCGGCGGGAGCTCCTACAATGAGCAGTTCTTC.

The chain employs TRBV15 and TRBJ2-7, with 9 positions matching TRBD2. The length of the CDR3 is 15 residues. Germline CDR1 reads LNHNV; CDR2 reads YYDKDF (reference sequence). Germline trimming cut 1 base from V and 4 bases from J; bases unmatched to any gene: 5. CDR3 residues: CATSRAAGGPYEQYF. The CDR3 region has the DNA TGTGCCACCAGCAGAGCTGCGGGAGGGCCGTACGAGCAGTACTTC.

The chain employs TRBV5-6 and TRBJ2-7; 11 bases agree with TRBD1. CDR1 is SGHDT, CDR2 YYEEEE, per germline. This CDR3 region has 15 residues. Germline trimming cut 4 bases from V and 0 bases from J; bases unmatched to any gene: 3. The CDR3 sequence: CASSRGQGVSYEQYV. As DNA, the CDR3 is TGTGCCAGCAGCCGGGGACAGGGGGTCTCCTACGAGCAGTACGTC.

The chain couples TRBV10-3 to TRBJ2-5; maybe TRBD1 (5 bases). The germline V gene encodes CDR1 ENHRY and CDR2 SYGVKD. Trimming took off 3 bases at V and 4 bases at J, with 9 bases between the two ends. The CDR3 is made up of 13 amino acids. In DNA form, the CDR3 reads TGTGCCATCAGTGAAGCTAGGGGAGAGACCCAGTACTTC. Amino acids: CAISEARGETQYF.

The chain recombines TRBV5-1 with TRBJ2-2; 9 nucleotides align to TRBD2. Germline CDR1 reads SGHRS; CDR2 reads YFSETQ. V trimming: 2 bases; J trimming: 3 bases; junction bases outside the gene matches: 5. The CDR3 consists of 16 residues. The CDR3: CASSLRLAVDTGELFF. The CDR3 DNA is TGCGCCAGCAGCTTAAGACTAGCGGTAGACACCGGGGAGCTGTTTTTT.

The chain couples TRBV10-3 to TRBJ2-7; unclear D gene. V lost 2 bases to trimming and J lost 5 bases, with 4 bases between them. The CDR3 is made up of 11 amino acids. Per germline, CDR1 ENHRY and CDR2 SYGVKD. The CDR3: CAISESHEQYF. CDR3 nucleotides: TGTGCCATCAGTGAGAGCCACGAGCAGTACTTC.

This clone occurred a few times. The V and J genes are TRBV7-2 and TRBJ2-7; 7 positions agree with TRBD2. The CDR3 has 16 amino acids. V trimming: 4 bases; J trimming: 2 bases; junction bases outside the gene matches: 11. Germline CDR1 and CDR2: SGHTA and FQGNSA. CDR3 region: CASSSGGIQSAYEQYF. The DNA of the CDR3 is TGTGCCAGCAGCTCCGGGGGGATACAGAGTGCCTACGAGCAGTACTTC. Full variable domain (remainder filled in from reference TRBV7-2 and TRBJ2-7): GAGVSQSPSNKVTEKGKDVELRCDPISGHTALYWYRQSLGQGLEFLIYFQGNSAPDKSGLPSDRFSAERTGGSVSTLTIQRTQQEDSAVYLCASSSGGIQSAYEQYFGPGTRLTVT.

The chain employs TRBV5-4 and TRBJ2-7; 10 nucleotides agree with TRBD2. With 4 bases clipped from V and 3 bases from J, the junction kept 7 bases outside the gene matches. The CDR3 is made up of 15 amino acids. CDR1 is SGHNT, CDR2 YYREEE, per germline (reference sequence). The CDR3 loop reads CASSMKSSGSYEQYF. CDR3 bases: TGTGCCAGCAGCATGAAGTCTAGCGGGAGCTACGAGCAGTACTTC.

The chain joins TRBV27 to TRBJ1-5, with 7 bases lining up with TRBD1. Unmatched junction bases numbered 8, after V lost 6 bases and J lost 6 bases. CDR3 size: 14 residues. CDR1 and CDR2 from the germline V gene are MNHEY and SMNVEV (reference sequence). The DNA of the CDR3 is TGTGCCAGCAGCTTTGACAGGGTGGGTCAGCCCCAGCATTTT. Its translation: CASSFDRVGQPQHF.

This clone was observed a single time. CDR3 nucleotide sequence: TGTGCCAGTAGTAGGGCCCGGGACAGGAGAACCTACGAGCAGTACGTC. Translation gives CASSRARDRRTYEQYV. The V call is TRBV19, the J call TRBJ2-7, with 8 bases matching TRBD1. Per the germline V gene, CDR1 is LNHDA and CDR2 is SQIVND (reference sequence). V shed 4 bases, J shed 2 bases, and the junction held 10 bases outside the gene matches. The CDR3 runs 16 residues.

The chain combines TRBV29-1 with TRBJ2-1; 8 bases are shared with TRBD1. Trimming removed 6 bases from V and 5 bases from J; junction bases left unmatched: 12. The length of the CDR3 is 15 residues. The germline V gene encodes CDR1 SQVTM and CDR2 ANQGSEA. The CDR3 sequence is CSVTSGGLGNNEQFF. The CDR3 DNA follows: TGCAGCGTAACTTCAGGGGGCTTGGGAAACAATGAGCAGTTCTTC.

CDR3 nucleotides: TGTGCCAGCAGCCTCCAAGAGACCCAGTACTTC. Its translation: CASSLQETQYF. The rearrangement uses TRBV5-4 and TRBJ2-5, with D unclear. Looked up from germline, CDR1 is SGHNT and CDR2 is YYREEE (reference sequence). V lost 4 bases to trimming and J lost 1 base, with 2 bases between them. The CDR3 is made up of 11 amino acids.

This clone was recorded a few times. The V and J genes are TRBV27 and TRBJ1-5; no clear D gene. CDR1 is MNHEY, CDR2 SMNVEV, per germline (reference sequence). Trimming cost V 6 bases and J 0 bases, with 9 bases left between them. The CDR3 is 14 residues long. The CDR3 region is CASSPRYSNQPQHF. The DNA for the CDR3 is TGTGCCAGCAGCCCCAGGTATAGCAATCAGCCCCAGCATTTT.

This chain joins TRBV15 and TRBJ2-5; 11 bases map to TRBD2. CDR3 size: 15 residues. CDR1 and CDR2 from the germline V gene are LNHNV and YYDKDF (reference sequence). J lost 3 bases, V lost 3 bases, and 3 bases had no gene match. DNA of the CDR3: TGTGCCACCAGCAGGGGGGGACTAGCGGAAGAGACCCAGTACTTC. Translation: CATSRGGLAEETQYF.